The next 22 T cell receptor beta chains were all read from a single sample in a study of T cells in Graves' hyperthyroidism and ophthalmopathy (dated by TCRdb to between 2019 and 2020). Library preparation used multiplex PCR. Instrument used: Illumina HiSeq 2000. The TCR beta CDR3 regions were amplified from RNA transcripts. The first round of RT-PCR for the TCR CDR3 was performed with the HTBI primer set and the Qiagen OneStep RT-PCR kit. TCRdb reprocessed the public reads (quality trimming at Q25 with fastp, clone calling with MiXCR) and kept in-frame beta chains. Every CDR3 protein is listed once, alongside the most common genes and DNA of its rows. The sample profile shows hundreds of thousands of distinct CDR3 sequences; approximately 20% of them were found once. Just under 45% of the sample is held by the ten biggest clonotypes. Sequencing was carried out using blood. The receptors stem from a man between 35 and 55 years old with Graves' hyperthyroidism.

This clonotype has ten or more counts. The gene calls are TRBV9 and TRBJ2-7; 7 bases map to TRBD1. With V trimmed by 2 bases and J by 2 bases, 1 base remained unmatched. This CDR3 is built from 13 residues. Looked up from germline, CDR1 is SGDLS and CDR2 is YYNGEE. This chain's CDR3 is CASSVTGAYEQYF. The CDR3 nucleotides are TGTGCCAGCAGCGTTACAGGGGCCTACGAGCAGTACTTC.

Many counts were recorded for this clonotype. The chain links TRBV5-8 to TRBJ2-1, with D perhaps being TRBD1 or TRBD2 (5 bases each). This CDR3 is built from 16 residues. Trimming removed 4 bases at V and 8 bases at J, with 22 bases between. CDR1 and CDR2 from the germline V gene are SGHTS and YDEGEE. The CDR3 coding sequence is TGTGCCAGCAGCCCCGGGACCCAGGTGGTTGGTGATGAGCAGTTCTTC. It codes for CASSPGTQVVGDEQFF.

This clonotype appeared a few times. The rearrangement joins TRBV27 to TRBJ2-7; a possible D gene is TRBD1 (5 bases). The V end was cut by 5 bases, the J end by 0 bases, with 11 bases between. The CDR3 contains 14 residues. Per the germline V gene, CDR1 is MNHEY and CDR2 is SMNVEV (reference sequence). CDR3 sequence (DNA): TGTGCCAGCAGTACAGGACCGTACTCCTACGAGCAGTACTTC. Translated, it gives CASSTGPYSYEQYF.

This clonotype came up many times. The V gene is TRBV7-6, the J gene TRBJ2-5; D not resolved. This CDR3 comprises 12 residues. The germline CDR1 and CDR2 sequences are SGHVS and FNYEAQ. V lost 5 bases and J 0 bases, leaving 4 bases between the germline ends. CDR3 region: CASSEYQETQYF. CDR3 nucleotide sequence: TGTGCCAGCAGCGAGTACCAAGAGACCCAGTACTTC.

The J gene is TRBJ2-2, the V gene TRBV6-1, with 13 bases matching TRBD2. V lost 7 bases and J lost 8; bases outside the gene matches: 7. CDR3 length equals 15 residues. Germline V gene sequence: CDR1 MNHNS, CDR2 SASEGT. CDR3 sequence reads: CASTPGLAGLGELFF. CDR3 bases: TGTGCCAGCACCCCGGGACTAGCGGGGTTGGGGGAGCTGTTTTTT.

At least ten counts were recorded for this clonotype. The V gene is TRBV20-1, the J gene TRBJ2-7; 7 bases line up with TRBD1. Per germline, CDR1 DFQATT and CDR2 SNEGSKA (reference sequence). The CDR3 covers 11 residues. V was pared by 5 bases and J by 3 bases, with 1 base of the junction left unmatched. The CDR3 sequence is CSAGQDYEQYF. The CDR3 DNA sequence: TGCAGTGCTGGACAGGACTACGAGCAGTACTTC.

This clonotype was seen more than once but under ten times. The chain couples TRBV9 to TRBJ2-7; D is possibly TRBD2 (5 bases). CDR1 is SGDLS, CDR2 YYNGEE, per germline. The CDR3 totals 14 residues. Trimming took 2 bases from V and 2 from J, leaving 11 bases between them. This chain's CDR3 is CASSVAGEAYEQYF. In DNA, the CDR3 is TGTGCCAGCAGCGTGGCGGGCGAGGCCTACGAGCAGTACTTC. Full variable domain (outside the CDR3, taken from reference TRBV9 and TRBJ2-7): DSGVTQTPKHLITATGQRVTLRCSPRSGDLSVYWYQQSLDQGLQFLIQYYNGEERAKGNILERFSAQQFPDLHSELNLSSLELGDSALYFCASSVAGEAYEQYFGPGTRLTVT.

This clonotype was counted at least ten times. CDR3 sequence: CASSQNPGGGQPQHF. In DNA, the CDR3 is TGTGCCAGCAGCCAAAACCCAGGGGGCGGTCAGCCCCAGCATTTT. The J gene is TRBJ1-5, the V gene TRBV3-1; 8 nucleotides agree with TRBD1. The germline gives CDR1 LGHDT, CDR2 YNNKEL (reference sequence). CDR3 length: 15 residues. V gave up 2 bases and J gave up 6 bases; unmatched junction bases: 6.

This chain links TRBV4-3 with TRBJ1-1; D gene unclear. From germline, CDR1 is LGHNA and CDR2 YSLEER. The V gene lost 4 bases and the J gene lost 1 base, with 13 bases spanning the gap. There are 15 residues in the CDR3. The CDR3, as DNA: TGCGCCAGCAGCCCAGACGGTTTAGGGAACACTGAAGCTTTCTTT. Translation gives CASSPDGLGNTEAFF.

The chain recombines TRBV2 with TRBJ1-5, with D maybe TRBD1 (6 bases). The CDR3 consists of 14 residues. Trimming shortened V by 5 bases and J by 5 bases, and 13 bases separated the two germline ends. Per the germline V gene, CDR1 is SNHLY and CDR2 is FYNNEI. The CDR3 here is CASSPVRGDQPQHF. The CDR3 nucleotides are TGTGCCAGCAGTCCCGTCAGGGGCGATCAGCCCCAGCATTTT.

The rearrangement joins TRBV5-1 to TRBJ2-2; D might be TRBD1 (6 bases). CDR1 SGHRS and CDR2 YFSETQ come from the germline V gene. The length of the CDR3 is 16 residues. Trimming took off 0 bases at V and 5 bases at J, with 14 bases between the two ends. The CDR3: CASSLGRGRVTGELFF. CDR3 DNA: TGCGCCAGCAGCTTGGGCAGGGGAAGGGTGACCGGGGAGCTGTTTTTT.

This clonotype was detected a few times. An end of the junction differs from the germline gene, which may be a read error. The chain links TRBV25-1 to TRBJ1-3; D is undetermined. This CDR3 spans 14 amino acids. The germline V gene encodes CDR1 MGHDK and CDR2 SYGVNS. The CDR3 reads CASSEYSGGNTTYF. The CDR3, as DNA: TGTGCCAGCAGTGAATATTCAGGAGGGAACACCACATATTTT.

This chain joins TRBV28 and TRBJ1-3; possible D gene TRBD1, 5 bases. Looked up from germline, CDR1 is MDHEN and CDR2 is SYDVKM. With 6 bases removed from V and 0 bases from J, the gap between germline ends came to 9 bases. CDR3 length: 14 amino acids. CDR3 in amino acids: CASRRDGSGNTIYF. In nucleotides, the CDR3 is TGTGCCAGCAGAAGGGACGGCTCTGGAAACACCATATATTTT.

CDR3 nucleotides: TGCGCCAGCAGCCAAGAGGGTAGGGGACTTGATGGCTACACCTTC. Translation gives CASSQEGRGLDGYTF. V gene TRBV4-3 combines with J gene TRBJ1-2; weak D call: TRBD1 (5 bases). The CDR3 covers 15 residues. Germline loops: CDR1 LGHNA, CDR2 YSLEER. Trimming shortened V by 0 bases and J by 6 bases, and 14 bases separated the two germline ends.

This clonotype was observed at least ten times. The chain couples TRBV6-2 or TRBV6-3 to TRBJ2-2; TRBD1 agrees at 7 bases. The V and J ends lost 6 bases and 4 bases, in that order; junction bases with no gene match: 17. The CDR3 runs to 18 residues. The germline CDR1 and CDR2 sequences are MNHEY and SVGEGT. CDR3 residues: CASSKKGGRGYGTGELFF. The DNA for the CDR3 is TGTGCCAGCAGCAAAAAAGGGGGCAGGGGGTATGGCACCGGGGAGCTGTTTTTT.

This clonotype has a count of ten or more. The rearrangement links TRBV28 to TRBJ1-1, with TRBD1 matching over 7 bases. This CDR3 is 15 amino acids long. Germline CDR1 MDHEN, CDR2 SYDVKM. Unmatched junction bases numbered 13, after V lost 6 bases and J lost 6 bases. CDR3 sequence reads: CASSYLDREGSEAFF. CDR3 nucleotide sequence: TGTGCCAGCAGCTACCTCGACAGGGAAGGGTCTGAAGCTTTCTTT.

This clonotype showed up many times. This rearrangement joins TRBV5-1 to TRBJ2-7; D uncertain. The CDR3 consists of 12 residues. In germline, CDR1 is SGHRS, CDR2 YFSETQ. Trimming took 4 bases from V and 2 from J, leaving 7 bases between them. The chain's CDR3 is CASSNGAYEQYF. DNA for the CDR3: TGCGCCAGCAGCAATGGCGCCTACGAGCAGTACTTC.

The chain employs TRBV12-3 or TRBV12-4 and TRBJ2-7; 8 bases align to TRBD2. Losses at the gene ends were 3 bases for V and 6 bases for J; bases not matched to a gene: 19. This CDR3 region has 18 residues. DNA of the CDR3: TGTGCCAGCAGTTTGGACATAGCGGGATTTGGACCGACTGGCGAGCAGTACTTC. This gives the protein CASSLDIAGFGPTGEQYF.

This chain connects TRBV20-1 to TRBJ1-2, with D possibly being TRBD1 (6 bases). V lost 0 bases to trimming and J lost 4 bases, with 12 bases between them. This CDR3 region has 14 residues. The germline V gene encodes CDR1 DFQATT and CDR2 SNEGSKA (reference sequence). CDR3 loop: CSAREIKGVYGYTF. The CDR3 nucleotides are TGCAGTGCTAGAGAAATTAAGGGGGTCTATGGCTACACCTTC.

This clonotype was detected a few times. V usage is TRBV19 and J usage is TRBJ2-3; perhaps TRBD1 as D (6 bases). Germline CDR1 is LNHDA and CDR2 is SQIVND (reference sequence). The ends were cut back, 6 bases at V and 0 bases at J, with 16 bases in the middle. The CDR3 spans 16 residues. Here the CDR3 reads CASRGTQTPSTDTQYF. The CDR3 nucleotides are TGTGCCAGTAGGGGGACACAAACCCCTAGCACAGATACGCAGTATTTT.

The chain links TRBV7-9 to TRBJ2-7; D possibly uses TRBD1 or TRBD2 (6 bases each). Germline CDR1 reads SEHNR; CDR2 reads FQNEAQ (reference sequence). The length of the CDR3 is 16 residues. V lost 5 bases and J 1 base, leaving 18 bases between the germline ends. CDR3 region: CASSSPGTGTSYEQYF. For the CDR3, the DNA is TGTGCCAGCAGCAGCCCCGGCACAGGGACTTCCTACGAGCAGTACTTC.

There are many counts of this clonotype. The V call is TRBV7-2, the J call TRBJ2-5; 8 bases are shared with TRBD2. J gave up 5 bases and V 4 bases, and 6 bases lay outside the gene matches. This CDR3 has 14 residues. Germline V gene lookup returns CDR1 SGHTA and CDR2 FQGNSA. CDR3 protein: CASSSLRGAETQYF. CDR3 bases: TGTGCCAGCAGCTCCCTGCGGGGGGCCGAGACCCAGTACTTC. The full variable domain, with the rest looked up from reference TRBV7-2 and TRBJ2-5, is GAGVSQSPSNKVTEKGKDVELRCDPISGHTALYWYRQSLGQGLEFLIYFQGNSAPDKSGLPSDRFSAERTGGSVSTLTIQRTQQEDSAVYLCASSSLRGAETQYFGPGTRLLVL.